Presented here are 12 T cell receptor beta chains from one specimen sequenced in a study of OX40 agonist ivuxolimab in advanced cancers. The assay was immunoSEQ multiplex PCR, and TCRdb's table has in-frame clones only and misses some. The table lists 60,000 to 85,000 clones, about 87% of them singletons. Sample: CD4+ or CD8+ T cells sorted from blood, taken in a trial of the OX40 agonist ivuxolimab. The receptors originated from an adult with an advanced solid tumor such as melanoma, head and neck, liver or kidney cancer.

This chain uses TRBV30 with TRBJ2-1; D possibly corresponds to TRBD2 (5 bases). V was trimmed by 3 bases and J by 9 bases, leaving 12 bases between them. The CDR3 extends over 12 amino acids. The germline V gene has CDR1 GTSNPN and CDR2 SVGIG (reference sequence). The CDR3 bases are TGTGCCTGGAGCCAAAGAAGCGGTGAGCAGTTCTTC. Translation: CAWSQRSGEQFF.

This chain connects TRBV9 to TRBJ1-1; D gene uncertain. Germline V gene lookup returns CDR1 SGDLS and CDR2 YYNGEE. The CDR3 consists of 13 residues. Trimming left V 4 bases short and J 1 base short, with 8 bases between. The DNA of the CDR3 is TGTGCCAGCAGCCCCCATACGAACACTGAAGCTTTCTTT. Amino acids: CASSPHTNTEAFF. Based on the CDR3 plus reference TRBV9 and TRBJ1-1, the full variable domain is DSGVTQTPKHLITATGQRVTLRCSPRSGDLSVYWYQQSLDQGLQFLIQYYNGEERAKGNILERFSAQQFPDLHSELNLSSLELGDSALYFCASSPHTNTEAFFGQGTRLTVV.

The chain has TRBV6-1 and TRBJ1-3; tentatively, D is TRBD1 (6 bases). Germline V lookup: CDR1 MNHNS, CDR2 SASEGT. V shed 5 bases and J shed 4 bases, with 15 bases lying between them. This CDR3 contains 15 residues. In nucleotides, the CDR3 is TGTGCCAGCAGTTCAACAGGGATTTTCGGAAACACCATATATTTT. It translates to CASSSTGIFGNTIYF.

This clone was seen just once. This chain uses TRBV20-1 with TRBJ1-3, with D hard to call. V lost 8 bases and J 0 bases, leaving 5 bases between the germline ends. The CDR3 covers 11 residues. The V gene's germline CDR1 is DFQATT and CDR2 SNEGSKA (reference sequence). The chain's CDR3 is CSTSSGNTIYF. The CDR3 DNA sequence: TGCAGTACATCCTCTGGAAACACCATATATTTT.

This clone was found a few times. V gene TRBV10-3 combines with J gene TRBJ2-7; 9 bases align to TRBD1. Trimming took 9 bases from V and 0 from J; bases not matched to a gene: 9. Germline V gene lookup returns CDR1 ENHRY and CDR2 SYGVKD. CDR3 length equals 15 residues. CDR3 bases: TGTGCCATACAGGGGGGACAGGGAAGCTCCTACGAGCAGTACTTC. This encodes CAIQGGQGSSYEQYF.

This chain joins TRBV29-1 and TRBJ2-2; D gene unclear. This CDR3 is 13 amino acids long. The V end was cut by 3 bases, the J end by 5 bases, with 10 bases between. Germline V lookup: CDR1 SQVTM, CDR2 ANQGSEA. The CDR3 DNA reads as TGCAGCGTTGACGGGCATAAGACCGGGGAGCTGTTTTTT. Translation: CSVDGHKTGELFF.

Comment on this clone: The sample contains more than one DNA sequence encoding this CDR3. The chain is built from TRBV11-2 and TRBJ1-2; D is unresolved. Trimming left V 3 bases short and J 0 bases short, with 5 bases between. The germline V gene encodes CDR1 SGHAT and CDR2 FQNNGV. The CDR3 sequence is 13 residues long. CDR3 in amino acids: CASSLGANYGYTF. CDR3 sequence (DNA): TGTGCCAGCAGCTTGGGAGCTAACTATGGCTACACCTTC.

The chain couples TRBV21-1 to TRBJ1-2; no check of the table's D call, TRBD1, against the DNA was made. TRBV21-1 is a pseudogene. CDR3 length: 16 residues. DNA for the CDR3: TGTGCCAGCAGCAAGGTCAGGGTAAAGCCTGGGGATGGCTACACCTTC. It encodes CASSKVRVKPGDGYTF.

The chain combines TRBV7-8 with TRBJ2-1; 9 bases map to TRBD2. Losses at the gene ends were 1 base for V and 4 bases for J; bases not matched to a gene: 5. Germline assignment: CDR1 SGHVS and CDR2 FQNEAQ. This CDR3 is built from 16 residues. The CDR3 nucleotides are TGTGCCAGCAGCTTAGGACGACTAGCGGAGTACAATGAGCAGTTCTTC. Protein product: CASSLGRLAEYNEQFF.

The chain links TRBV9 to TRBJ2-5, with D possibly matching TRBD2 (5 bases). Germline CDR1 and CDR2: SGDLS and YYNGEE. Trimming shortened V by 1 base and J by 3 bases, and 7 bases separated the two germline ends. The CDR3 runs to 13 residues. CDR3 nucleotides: TGTGCCAGCAGCGTACTGGGAGAAGAGACCCAGTACTTC. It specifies CASSVLGEETQYF.

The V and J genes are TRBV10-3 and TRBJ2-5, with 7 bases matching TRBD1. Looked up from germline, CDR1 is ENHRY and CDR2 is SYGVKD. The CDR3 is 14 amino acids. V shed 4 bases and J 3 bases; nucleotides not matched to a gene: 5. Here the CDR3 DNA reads TGTGCCATCAGTGGACCGACAGGGAAAGAGACCCAGTACTTC. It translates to CAISGPTGKETQYF.

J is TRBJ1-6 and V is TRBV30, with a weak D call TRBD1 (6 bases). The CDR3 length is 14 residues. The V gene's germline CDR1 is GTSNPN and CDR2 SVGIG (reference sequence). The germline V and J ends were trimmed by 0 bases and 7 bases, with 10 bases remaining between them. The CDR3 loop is CAWSVSQGNSPLHF. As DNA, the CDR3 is TGTGCCTGGAGTGTTTCACAGGGCAATTCACCCCTCCACTTT.